The 23 T cell receptor beta chains below were found in one sample sequenced in a study of STAT5B mutations in CD4+ large granular lymphocyte leukemia. Libraries were prepared by immunoSEQ multiplex PCR; TCRdb keeps only in-frame clonotypes and omits some of them. This table holds about 38,000 clones, over 75% found once. The sequenced material came from CD4+ T cells from blood buffy coats. These receptors were collected from a human donor in good health.

The chain recombines TRBV11-3 with TRBJ2-2; unclear D gene. The V gene lost 5 bases and the J gene lost 0 bases, with 13 bases spanning the gap. The CDR3 is made up of 16 amino acids. Germline CDR1 reads SGHNT; CDR2 reads YENEEA. CDR3 nucleotides: TGTGCCAGCAGCCGTCTTGGTCTAGCGAACACCGGGGAGCTGTTTTTT. It encodes CASSRLGLANTGELFF.

The chain is built from TRBV4-3 and TRBJ1-5, with 10 nucleotides matching TRBD1. Germline V gene data show CDR1 as LGHNA and CDR2 as YSLEER. Trimming took 4 bases from V and 2 from J; bases not matched to a gene: 8. This CDR3 comprises 17 residues. The CDR3 bases are TGCGCCAGCAGCCCTATGACAGGGGGCTTTGGCAATCAGCCCCAGCATTTT. This encodes CASSPMTGGFGNQPQHF.

This clone turned up a few times. V is TRBV4-1 and J is TRBJ1-1; D is undetermined. V lost 3 bases and J 3 bases, leaving 17 bases between the germline ends. This CDR3 contains 16 residues. The V gene's germline CDR1 is MGHRA and CDR2 YSYEKL. CDR3 loop: CASSHPGRQYDTEAFF. The CDR3 nucleotides are TGCGCCAGCAGCCATCCCGGGAGGCAGTACGACACTGAAGCTTTCTTT.

The chain couples TRBV2 to TRBJ1-4; a possible D gene is TRBD1 (6 bases). Trimming pared 1 base from V and 8 bases from J, leaving 11 bases between. This CDR3 comprises 14 residues. The V gene's germline CDR1 is SNHLY and CDR2 FYNNEI. The DNA of the CDR3 is TGTGCCAGCAGTGAAGACAGGGAGGGGGAAAAACTGTTTTTT. Its protein product is CASSEDREGEKLFF.

The V gene is TRBV7-9, the J gene TRBJ2-7; 9 bases are shared with TRBD1. Germline CDR1 SEHNR, CDR2 FQNEAQ (reference sequence). This CDR3 has 17 residues. V lost 1 base, J lost 2 bases, and 9 bases stayed unmatched. The DNA of the CDR3 is TGTGCCAGCAGCTTAGTGCAGGGGACAGGGATCACCTACGAGCAGTACTTC. Protein sequence: CASSLVQGTGITYEQYF.

V gene TRBV5-1 combines with J gene TRBJ1-5, with 7 bases fitting TRBD1. Germline V gene data show CDR1 as SGHRS and CDR2 as YFSETQ. This CDR3 has 14 residues. The V segment lost 3 bases and the J segment 6 bases; nucleotides outside the gene matches: 6. CDR3 region: CASSSGTEGQPQHF. The CDR3 bases are TGCGCCAGCAGCTCGGGGACAGAAGGTCAGCCCCAGCATTTT.

CDR3 loop: CASSFVRTGYGGELFF. DNA for the CDR3: TGTGCCAGCAGCTTCGTACGAACAGGGTATGGCGGGGAGCTGTTTTTT. This chain links TRBV11-3 with TRBJ2-2; TRBD1 might be the D (6 bases). The CDR3 runs to 16 residues. Germline CDR1 and CDR2: SGHNT and YENEEA. Trimming left V 3 bases short and J 7 bases short, with 18 bases between.

The chain is built from TRBV11-2 and TRBJ1-5; no clear D gene. This CDR3 contains 13 residues. V was clipped by 1 base and J by 4 bases, with 5 bases between them. From germline, CDR1 is SGHAT and CDR2 FQNNGV. CDR3 amino acids: CASSLGVNQPQHF. CDR3 nucleotides: TGTGCCAGCAGCTTAGGGGTTAATCAGCCCCAGCATTTT.

DNA for the CDR3: TGTGCCAGCAGTCCATCGGTGGCCTACGAGCAGTACTTC. Its translation is CASSPSVAYEQYF. The chain uses TRBV27 and TRBJ2-7, with D uncertain. The V end was cut by 5 bases, the J end by 2 bases, with 10 bases between. CDR3 length equals 13 residues. The V gene's germline CDR1 is MNHEY and CDR2 SMNVEV (reference sequence).

The chain carries TRBV7-2 and TRBJ2-1; no definite D call. Trimming stripped 5 bases from V and 6 bases from J, with 5 bases between. This CDR3 has 11 residues. Germline loops: CDR1 SGHTA, CDR2 FQGNSA. The CDR3 is CASSRSNEQFF. The CDR3 DNA reads as TGTGCCAGCAGCCGTAGCAATGAGCAGTTCTTC. Using reference TRBV7-2 and TRBJ2-1 for the parts outside the CDR3, the full variable domain is GAGVSQSPSNKVTEKGKDVELRCDPISGHTALYWYRQSLGQGLEFLIYFQGNSAPDKSGLPSDRFSAERTGGSVSTLTIQRTQQEDSAVYLCASSRSNEQFFGPGTRLTVL.

V is TRBV2 and J is TRBJ2-3; no firm D call. Germline CDR1 is SNHLY and CDR2 is FYNNEI. V lost 8 bases and J 3 bases, leaving 15 bases between the germline ends. This CDR3 comprises 14 residues. CDR3 region: CASRTSYRTDTQYF. The CDR3 DNA reads TGTGCCAGCCGGACGAGCTATAGGACAGATACGCAGTATTTT.

The chain uses TRBV19 and TRBJ1-1; D is ambiguous. Germline CDR1 and CDR2: LNHDA and SQIVND (reference sequence). Trimming shortened V by 3 bases and J by 1 base, and 15 bases separated the two germline ends. The CDR3 is made up of 16 amino acids. This CDR3 reads CASSIGSSGWNTEAFF. The CDR3, as DNA: TGTGCCAGTAGTATTGGGTCCTCGGGATGGAACACTGAAGCTTTCTTT.

The rearrangement links TRBV11-2 to TRBJ2-2, with 15 bases aligning to TRBD2. CDR1 and CDR2 from the germline V gene are SGHAT and FQNNGV. This CDR3 has 18 amino acids. V trimming: 5 bases; J trimming: 5 bases; junction bases outside the gene matches: 9. The CDR3 here is CASSPGLAGGPGTGELFF. CDR3 in DNA: TGTGCCAGCAGCCCCGGACTAGCGGGAGGGCCGGGGACCGGGGAGCTGTTTTTT.

The gene calls are TRBV30 and TRBJ1-5; TRBD1 matches 8 bases. This CDR3 has 15 residues. Unmatched junction bases numbered 8, after V lost 3 bases and J lost 4 bases. Germline CDR1 reads GTSNPN; CDR2 reads SVGIG (reference sequence). CDR3 in amino acids: CAWSPDRGRNQPQHF. The DNA for the CDR3 is TGTGCCTGGAGCCCTGACAGGGGTAGGAATCAGCCCCAGCATTTT. The whole variable domain, remainder taken from reference TRBV30 and TRBJ1-5, is SQTIHQWPATLVQPVGSPLSLECTVEGTSNPNLYWYRQAAGRGLQLLFYSVGIGQISSEVPQNLSASRPQDRQFILSSKKLLLSDSGFYLCAWSPDRGRNQPQHFGDGTRLSIL.

V and J are TRBV28 and TRBJ1-4; 9 bases agree with TRBD1. The CDR3 loop spans 15 amino acids. CDR1 is MDHEN and CDR2 is SYDVKM in the germline V gene. Trimming took 6 bases from V and 5 from J; bases not matched to a gene: 7. The CDR3 coding sequence is TGTGCCAGCAGCTACGCGGGACAGGGCAATGAAAAACTGTTTTTT. Translation gives CASSYAGQGNEKLFF.

The chain links TRBV5-1 to TRBJ2-3; D is undetermined. The V gene's germline CDR1 is SGHRS and CDR2 YFSETQ. CDR3 length equals 14 residues. Trimming removed 7 bases at V and 0 bases at J, with 12 bases between. DNA for the CDR3: TGCGCCAGCGGTTTTTACTTAAGCACAGATACGCAGTATTTT. Its protein is CASGFYLSTDTQYF.

V is TRBV7-2 and J is TRBJ2-3, with D hard to call. In germline, CDR1 is SGHTA, CDR2 FQGNSA. V was pared by 5 bases and J by 4 bases, with 7 bases between. The CDR3 spans 12 residues. CDR3 loop: CASSRYADTQYF. CDR3 DNA: TGTGCCAGCAGCCGGTATGCAGATACGCAGTATTTT.

The gene calls are TRBV2 and TRBJ1-1, with 7 bases lining up with TRBD1. V was clipped by 3 bases and J by 7 bases; unmatched bases: 2. Per germline, CDR1 SNHLY and CDR2 FYNNEI. The CDR3 extends over 12 amino acids. CDR3 in amino acids: CASSDRGVEAFF. Written as DNA, the CDR3 is TGTGCCAGCAGTGACAGGGGGGTTGAAGCTTTCTTT. The full variable domain, rest sourced from reference TRBV2 and TRBJ1-1, is EPEVTQTPSHQVTQMGQEVILRCVPISNHLYFYWYRQILGQKVEFLVSFYNNEISEKSEIFDDQFSVERPDGSNFTLKIRSTKLEDSAMYFCASSDRGVEAFFGQGTRLTVV.

V and J are TRBV19 and TRBJ2-3; TRBD2 aligns across 13 bases. From germline, CDR1 is LNHDA and CDR2 SQIVND (reference sequence). The J segment lost 4 bases and the V segment lost 10 bases, leaving 11 bases of the junction unmatched. The CDR3 consists of 16 residues. CDR3 loop: CATAGTSGILPDTQYF. The CDR3 bases are TGTGCCACCGCCGGGACTAGCGGGATCCTTCCAGATACGCAGTATTTT.

The V gene is TRBV21-1, the J gene TRBJ1-4; TRBD1, as called in the table, went unchecked against the DNA. TRBV21-1 is designated a pseudogene. The CDR3 consists of 15 residues. CDR3 region: CASTLTGLRNEKLFF. CDR3 bases: TGTGCCAGCACCCTCACAGGGCTACGAAATGAAAAACTGTTTTTT.

The gene calls are TRBV27 and TRBJ2-7, with TRBD2 identical over 7 bases. Losses at the gene ends were 0 bases for V and 0 bases for J; bases not matched to a gene: 8. CDR3 length equals 17 residues. Germline V gene lookup returns CDR1 MNHEY and CDR2 SMNVEV (reference sequence). Here the CDR3 DNA reads TGTGCCAGCAGTTTATCGATCCTAGCGGCCCTCTCCTACGAGCAGTACTTC. Translation: CASSLSILAALSYEQYF.

The chain combines TRBV19 with TRBJ1-3; possibly TRBD1 for D (5 bases). Trimming stripped 5 bases from V and 1 base from J, with 9 bases between. From germline, CDR1 is LNHDA and CDR2 SQIVND (reference sequence). The CDR3 loop spans 14 amino acids. The CDR3 loop is CASSRQLSGNTIYF. Here the CDR3 DNA reads TGTGCCAGTAGTCGACAGCTGTCTGGAAACACCATATATTTT.

The CDR3: CASSAEGGRTNYGYTF. CDR3 DNA sequence: TGTGCCAGCAGTGCCGAGGGAGGGCGTACTAACTATGGCTACACCTTC. The chain is built from TRBV9 and TRBJ1-2; the D is unclear. There are 16 residues in the CDR3. The V gene lost 5 bases and the J gene lost 0 bases, with 17 bases spanning the gap. From germline, CDR1 is SGDLS and CDR2 YYNGEE.